The 2 T cell receptor beta chains given below trace back to one sample, sequenced in a study of T cell repertoires in cytomegalovirus infection. Each CDR3 protein is one row after TCRdb ran MiXCR on the reads. The data hold some 390,000 distinct CDR3 sequences, with 15% to 20% observed a single time. Specimen: PBMCs. These TCRs come from a human donor in good health (CMV status not recorded). Some clones in this sample may be carry-over from other donors' samples.

The chain links TRBV15 to TRBJ2-2, with 8 bases lining up with TRBD1. The V segment lost 3 bases and the J segment 5 bases; nucleotides outside the gene matches: 14. This CDR3 has 18 residues. The germline gives CDR1 LNHNV, CDR2 YYDKDF (reference sequence). CDR3 DNA: TGTGCCACCAGCAGGAGGGACAGGATAACCCGGCGGACCGGGGAGCTGTTTTTT. This translates into CATSRRDRITRRTGELFF.

This clonotype was observed a few times. The V gene is TRBV29-1, the J gene TRBJ2-7; TRBD2 is a possible D gene (5 bases). Germline V lookup: CDR1 SQVTM, CDR2 ANQGSEA. V was clipped by 6 bases and J by 4 bases, with 16 bases between them. The CDR3 is 13 residues long. CDR3 DNA: TGCAGCGTGCACCTTAGGGAGAGGTACGAGCAGTACTTC. Its protein product is CSVHLRERYEQYF.